The next 18 T cell receptor beta chains were all read from a single sample in a study of low-dose radiotherapy and immunotherapy resistance in tumors. The time point is: after trial treatment. Treatment defined: LDRT plus nivolumab, ipilimumab, low-dose cyclophosphamide and aspirin (RACIN trial). Gene-specific TRAV and TRBV primers were used for first-strand cDNA, covering alpha and beta chains. For amplifying TCRs, the PCR ran for 15 to 20 cycles with Phusion, which was used together with a constant-region primer and the adapter on the V primers. One entry per CDR3 protein, called by TCRdb with MiXCR from the reads. The table has roughly 40,000 distinct CDR3 sequences, under 30% seen once. Sequences were derived from PBMCs, sampled after low-dose radiotherapy plus immunotherapy. These receptors originate from a male donor with prostate cancer.

The chain combines TRBV25-1 with TRBJ2-1, with D possibly TRBD1 on 7 matching bases. Trimming removed 6 bases from V and 4 bases from J, with 22 bases in between. This CDR3 is 17 amino acids long. Germline lookup yields CDR1 MGHDK and CDR2 SYGVNS. The CDR3 region is CASSRGKGGGRYNEQFF. The CDR3 DNA is TGTGCCAGCAGCCGGGGGAAAGGGGGCGGACGATACAATGAGCAGTTCTTC.

This clonotype was observed at least ten times. CDR3 sequence reads: CASSHGTGGSGANVLTF. The CDR3, as DNA: TGTGCCAGCAGTCACGGGACAGGGGGCTCTGGGGCCAACGTCCTGACTTTC. The chain uses TRBV6-1 and TRBJ2-6, with 11 bases identical to TRBD1. Germline lookup yields CDR1 MNHNS and CDR2 SASEGT. The V gene end was trimmed by 5 bases and the J gene end by 0 bases; junction bases not matched to a gene: 3. The CDR3 has 17 residues.

This clonotype was counted at least ten times. This sequence joins TRBV4-1 and TRBJ1-1; D remains ambiguous. Trimming shortened V by 0 bases and J by 4 bases, and 12 bases separated the two germline ends. There are 15 residues in the CDR3. Germline CDR1 reads MGHRA; CDR2 reads YSYEKL. Here the CDR3 DNA reads TGCGCCAGCAGCCAAGAATATCAGACCGGCACTGAAGCTTTCTTT. This translates into CASSQEYQTGTEAFF.

This clonotype turned up a few times. This may arise from a read error, as a much more abundant clone is one base away. The J gene is TRBJ1-6, the V gene TRBV6-5; TRBD1 matches 8 bases. Germline-derived CDR1 and CDR2 are MNHEY and SVGAGI. V lost 6 bases, J lost 10 bases, and 8 bases stayed unmatched. The CDR3 has 14 amino acids. The CDR3 nucleotides read TGTGCCAGCAGGTACGACAGGGGCCGATCACCCCTCCACTTT. Translation gives CASRYDRGRSPLHF.

This clonotype has ten or more counts. The chain recombines TRBV2 with TRBJ1-1; TRBD1 aligns across 7 bases. Germline trimming cut 6 bases from V and 4 bases from J; bases unmatched to any gene: 5. Germline lookup yields CDR1 SNHLY and CDR2 FYNNEI. The CDR3 sequence is 13 residues long. CDR3 in DNA: TGTGCCAGCAGGCGGGACAGTGCCACTGAAGCTTTCTTT. Residues: CASRRDSATEAFF.

Points on this clonotype: This likely stems from a read error, as it lies one base from a far larger clone. The chain carries TRBV9 and TRBJ2-3, with D uncertain. Germline loops: CDR1 SGDLS, CDR2 YYNGEE. Trimming took off 0 bases at V and 4 bases at J, with 0 bases between the two ends. The CDR3 loop spans 11 amino acids. CDR3 residues: CASSVADTQYF. The CDR3 DNA sequence: TGTGCCAGCAGCGTAGCAGATACGCAGTATTTT.

In this sample, this clonotype turned up many times. This chain uses TRBV24-1 with TRBJ2-2; the D gene is possibly TRBD2 (6 bases). Between the trimmed V and J ends, which lost 5 bases and 6 bases, there was a span of 15 bases. The CDR3 has 15 residues. Germline CDR1 reads KGHDR; CDR2 reads SFDVKD. CDR3 region: CATSGSGQDAGELFF. The CDR3 region has the DNA TGTGCCACCAGTGGGAGCGGGCAGGATGCCGGGGAGCTGTTTTTT.

This clonotype was counted many times. The gene calls are TRBV6-6 and TRBJ2-7, with unresolved D. V was clipped by 2 bases and J by 1 base, with 9 bases between them. Germline V CDR1 and CDR2: MNHNY, SVGAGI (reference sequence). The CDR3 covers 14 residues. CDR3 sequence (DNA): TGTGCCAGCAGTTACGGGCGAAAGTCCTACGAGCAGTACTTC. Translation gives CASSYGRKSYEQYF.

This clonotype was seen many times. In nucleotides, the CDR3 is TGTGCCAGCAGCTTAGCGGTGGACATTCCGGGTATGAACACTGAAGCTTTCTTT. This gives the protein CASSLAVDIPGMNTEAFF. This chain links TRBV11-1 with TRBJ1-1, with D possibly being TRBD1 (5 bases). V was cut by 0 bases and J by 0 bases, with 17 bases left in between. The CDR3 has 18 amino acids. The germline gives CDR1 SGHAT, CDR2 FQDESV (reference sequence).

In its sample, this clonotype was seen a few times. V usage is TRBV23-1 and J usage is TRBJ2-3; maybe TRBD1 (6 bases). TRBV23-1 is given ORF status, its function remaining uncertain. V was shortened by 2 bases and J by 3 bases, with 18 bases between the two germline ends. The CDR3 loop spans 17 amino acids. CDR3 nucleotide sequence: TGCGCCAGCAGTCAAGCCTTTGGCAGGGGACCGACAGATACGCAGTATTTT. As protein: CASSQAFGRGPTDTQYF.

The chain couples TRBV27 to TRBJ2-7; 10 nucleotides align to TRBD1. The CDR3 totals 16 residues. Unmatched junction bases numbered 12, after V lost 2 bases and J lost 8 bases. The V gene's germline CDR1 is MNHEY and CDR2 SMNVEV (reference sequence). Here the CDR3 reads CASSLAQDRGYNKQYF. DNA of the CDR3: TGTGCCAGCAGTTTAGCCCAGGACAGGGGGTATAATAAGCAGTACTTC.

This clonotype has only a few counts. In nucleotides, the CDR3 is TGTGCCAGCAGCCCCGGCGGGATAGAAGAGACCCAGTACTTC. As protein: CASSPGGIEETQYF. This rearrangement joins TRBV5-4 to TRBJ2-5, with D tentatively TRBD2 (6 bases). The CDR3 runs 14 residues. Trimming took 4 bases from V and 3 from J, leaving 13 bases between them. CDR1 SGHNT and CDR2 YYREEE come from the germline V gene (reference sequence).

J is TRBJ2-7 and V is TRBV5-4, with D possibly matching TRBD2 (6 bases). V lost 0 bases to trimming and J lost 5 bases, with 9 bases between them. Germline V gene data show CDR1 as SGHNT and CDR2 as YYREEE (reference sequence). The CDR3 is 13 amino acids. The CDR3, as DNA: TGTGCCAGCAGCTTGGGGGGAGGCAACGAGCAGTACTTC. This encodes CASSLGGGNEQYF. Based on the CDR3 plus reference TRBV5-4 and TRBJ2-7, the full variable domain is ETGVTQSPTHLIKTRGQQVTLRCSSQSGHNTVSWYQQALGQGPQFIFQYYREEENGRGNFPPRFSGLQFPNYSSELNVNALELDDSALYLCASSLGGGNEQYFGPGTRLTVT.

This chain connects TRBV20-1 to TRBJ2-3, with 8 bases aligning to TRBD2. Trimming took 1 base from V and 2 from J; bases not matched to a gene: 8. Germline V gene lookup returns CDR1 DFQATT and CDR2 SNEGSKA (reference sequence). This CDR3 region has 16 residues. For the CDR3, the DNA is TGCAGTGCTAGAGCTAGGAGCGGGGGCAACACAGATACGCAGTATTTT. Amino acid sequence: CSARARSGGNTDTQYF.

At least ten counts were recorded for this clonotype. The V call is TRBV5-1, the J call TRBJ1-1, with D maybe TRBD1 (6 bases). The ends were cut back, 3 bases at V and 5 bases at J, with 11 bases in the middle. The CDR3 sequence is 13 residues long. Per germline, CDR1 SGHRS and CDR2 YFSETQ. CDR3 DNA: TGCGCCAGCAGCTCTACAGGGAAGACTGAAGCTTTCTTT. Encoded protein: CASSSTGKTEAFF.

This clonotype was observed at least ten times. The CDR3 DNA follows: TGTGCCACCAGCAGAGTAAAAACAGGGGGCGCGTACAATGAGCAGTTCTTC. As protein: CATSRVKTGGAYNEQFF. The gene calls are TRBV15 and TRBJ2-1; 9 nucleotides align to TRBD1. With V trimmed by 1 base and J by 4 bases, 8 bases remained unmatched. Germline V lookup: CDR1 LNHNV, CDR2 YYDKDF (reference sequence). This CDR3 contains 17 residues.

This clonotype showed up many times. The chain joins TRBV6-6 to TRBJ1-2; 9 nucleotides line up with TRBD1. The trim removed 4 bases at V and 4 bases at J, leaving 4 bases unmatched. The CDR3 is made up of 14 amino acids. Germline values: CDR1 MNHNY, CDR2 SVGAGI (reference sequence). The CDR3 region has the DNA TGTGCCAGCAGTTCCCGGGACAGGGTCTATGGCTACACCTTC. It yields the protein CASSSRDRVYGYTF.

V is TRBV18 and J is TRBJ2-1; 9 bases are a match to TRBD1. The CDR3 extends over 15 amino acids. Trimming at V came to 5 bases and at J to 0 bases, leaving 2 bases not matched to a gene. The germline V gene encodes CDR1 KGHSH and CDR2 LQKENI. The CDR3 protein is CASSEDRGSYNEQFF. CDR3 nucleotide sequence: TGTGCCAGCTCAGAGGACAGGGGCTCCTACAATGAGCAGTTCTTC.